This entry describes one T cell receptor (beta chain). Its cognate antigen is unknown. This entry belongs to a study of long-term antiretroviral therapy in people with HIV. The overall study: The 2015 recommendation for immediate ART came about a decade after the earliest samples. Broader study findings: Diversity increased after ART yet remained lower than in transplant donor controls. Clones expanded before ART dominated the repertoire at all time points.

At the survey level, the v3.0 immunoSEQ assay was run. Roughly 40,000-50,000 T-cell genomes per sample were the sequencing target. Clones were sequenced by immunoSEQ multiplex PCR, and TCRdb holds only the in-frame ones, with some missing. The sample has 25,000 to 35,000 clones, approximately 97% seen once; the top ten hold about 2.9%. CDR1 SQVTM and CDR2 ANQGSEA come from the germline V gene. There are 8 residues in the CDR3. The TCR originated in a man younger than 40 with HIV. The chain is built from TRBV29-1 and TRBJ2-7; no reliable D call. The source was unsorted PBMCs, collected 6.9 years after starting antiretroviral therapy. For the CDR3, the DNA is TGCGCTCAACGCGAGCAGTACTTC. Amino acids: CAQREQYF.